Each of the 16 T cell receptor beta chains below was sequenced from the same sample in a study of T cell repertoires in cytomegalovirus infection. Using its own MiXCR run on the reads, TCRdb lists one record per CDR3 protein. The top ten clones hold 18% of a sample with hundreds of thousands of distinct CDR3 sequences, roughly 33% of them seen once. These receptors are not linked to any known antigen. The sample in question was cultured PBMCs, obtained from culture after CMV antigen stimulation. The receptors here all came from a human donor in good health (CMV status not recorded). Some clones in this sample may be carry-over from other donors' samples.

V is TRBV6-6 and J is TRBJ1-3, with D possibly matching TRBD1 (5 bases). In germline, CDR1 is MNHNY, CDR2 SVGAGI (reference sequence). V gave up 5 bases and J gave up 3 bases, with 11 bases separating them. The CDR3 consists of 14 residues. The CDR3 protein is CASSRTTDGNTIYF. In nucleotides, the CDR3 is TGTGCCAGCAGTCGGACGACAGATGGAAACACCATATATTTT.

The chain has TRBV2 and TRBJ2-3; TRBD2 might be the D (6 bases). The CDR3 consists of 17 residues. Germline loops: CDR1 SNHLY, CDR2 FYNNEI. V was shortened by 1 base and J by 0 bases, with 14 bases between the two germline ends. The CDR3 spells CASSEEVLAQSTDTQYF. CDR3 DNA: TGTGCCAGCAGTGAAGAGGTACTAGCACAGAGCACAGATACGCAGTATTTT.

This chain uses TRBV20-1 with TRBJ1-5; D unclear. The CDR3 runs to 12 residues. CDR1 is DFQATT and CDR2 is SNEGSKA in the germline V gene (reference sequence). Deletions cut 2 bases from V and 7 bases from J, with 9 bases between. CDR3 bases: TGCAGTGCTAGACAGGCGGACCAGCCCCAGCATTTT. Its protein is CSARQADQPQHF.

This clonotype was observed a few times. The chain joins TRBV12-3 or TRBV12-4 to TRBJ2-7, with 12 bases aligning to TRBD1. The CDR3 is 14 residues long. Trimming cost V 4 bases and J 5 bases; bases outside gene matches: 3. The CDR3 is CASSSGTGGHEQYF. For the CDR3, the DNA is TGTGCCAGCAGTTCCGGGACAGGGGGCCACGAGCAGTACTTC.

This clonotype was found many times. The chain recombines TRBV7-9 with TRBJ1-2, with 7 bases lining up with TRBD1. The CDR3 extends over 13 amino acids. The trim removed 5 bases at V and 3 bases at J, leaving 3 bases unmatched. Per the germline V gene, CDR1 is SEHNR and CDR2 is FQNEAQ (reference sequence). The CDR3 is CASSLGTDYGYTF. The CDR3, as DNA: TGTGCCAGCAGCCTTGGGACAGACTATGGCTACACCTTC.

This clonotype was counted between two and nine times. The chain is built from TRBV19 and TRBJ2-1; 7 bases agree with TRBD2. The CDR3 contains 15 residues. Losses at the gene ends were 3 bases for V and 2 bases for J; bases not matched to a gene: 4. Per germline, CDR1 LNHDA and CDR2 SQIVND (reference sequence). The CDR3 coding sequence is TGTGCCAGTAGTATCTATGGGACTACCTACAATGAGCAGTTCTTC. This codes for CASSIYGTTYNEQFF.

This clonotype was counted a few times. The chain combines TRBV2 with TRBJ2-3; D call uncertain. Trimming pared 6 bases from V and 4 bases from J, leaving 8 bases between. The CDR3 has 12 amino acids. Germline V lookup: CDR1 SNHLY, CDR2 FYNNEI. The CDR3 DNA is TGTGCCAGCAGGTTAGAAGCAGATACGCAGTATTTT. This sequence encodes CASRLEADTQYF.

In this sample, this clonotype turned up a few times. The J gene is TRBJ1-2, the V gene TRBV12-3 or TRBV12-4, with D unclear. V gave up 2 bases and J gave up 7 bases, with 8 bases separating them. The CDR3 totals 12 residues. This chain's CDR3 is CASSLRPAGYTF. CDR3 DNA sequence: TGTGCCAGCAGTTTAAGACCGGCTGGCTACACCTTC.

This clonotype was seen only a few times. CDR3 DNA sequence: TGCAGTGCTCCCGACTTGAGCAAGAACACTGAAGCTTTCTTT. This codes for CSAPDLSKNTEAFF. The V gene is TRBV20-1, the J gene TRBJ1-1; D is unclear. Germline CDR1 is DFQATT and CDR2 is SNEGSKA (reference sequence). V dropped 5 bases and J dropped 1 base, with 14 bases sitting between them. The CDR3 extends over 14 amino acids.

This clonotype was counted between two and nine times. The chain combines TRBV19 with TRBJ2-5; the match to TRBD1 covers 8 bases. V dropped 3 bases and J dropped 5; count of bases not matched to a gene: 5. In germline, CDR1 is LNHDA, CDR2 SQIVND (reference sequence). The CDR3 consists of 14 residues. This chain's CDR3 is CASSMTGVGETQYF. CDR3 coding DNA: TGTGCCAGTAGTATGACAGGGGTGGGGGAGACCCAGTACTTC.

In DNA form, the CDR3 reads TGTGCCAGCAGTCCCTCGCTCCTTAATGAAAAACTGTTTTTT. Translated, it gives CASSPSLLNEKLFF. The V call is TRBV6-5, the J call TRBJ1-4; D call uncertain. Per the germline V gene, CDR1 is MNHEY and CDR2 is SVGAGI. V was pared by 5 bases and J by 4 bases, with 11 bases between. The CDR3 length is 14 residues.

V and J are TRBV5-5 and TRBJ2-5; 8 bases align to TRBD1. J gave up 4 bases and V 6 bases, and 11 bases lay outside the gene matches. The CDR3 is 15 amino acids. Germline V gives CDR1 SGHKS, CDR2 YYEKEE (reference sequence). The CDR3: CASTFSTGAGETQYF. In nucleotides, the CDR3 is TGTGCCAGCACTTTTTCGACAGGGGCCGGAGAGACCCAGTACTTC.

The table lists this clonotype with a count of one. The chain uses TRBV29-1 and TRBJ2-1; D is uncertain. There are 13 residues in the CDR3. Trimming removed 4 bases from V and 2 bases from J, with 9 bases in between. CDR1 SQVTM and CDR2 ANQGSEA come from the germline V gene. CDR3 protein: CSVVREAYNEQFF. The CDR3 DNA sequence: TGCAGCGTTGTGCGTGAAGCCTACAATGAGCAGTTCTTC.

The chain joins TRBV29-1 to TRBJ1-1; D is undetermined. Looked up from germline, CDR1 is SQVTM and CDR2 is ANQGSEA. The CDR3 is 8 residues long. The V end lost 7 bases, the J end lost 8 bases, and 5 bases lay between the germline ends. CDR3 loop: CSASEAFF. CDR3 sequence (DNA): TGCAGCGCCTCCGAAGCTTTCTTT.

This clonotype has a single count. The chain uses TRBV20-1 and TRBJ2-3; D gene uncertain. CDR1 DFQATT and CDR2 SNEGSKA come from the germline V gene (reference sequence). This CDR3 contains 14 residues. The V end lost 6 bases, the J end lost 0 bases, and 13 bases lay between the germline ends. The CDR3 region has the DNA TGCAGTGCGTTAGACTCCCTTAGCACAGATACGCAGTATTTT. Translating it yields CSALDSLSTDTQYF.

CDR3 in amino acids: CASSPRAPYEQYF. CDR3 bases: TGTGCCAGCAGCCCCCGGGCTCCGTACGAGCAGTACTTC. The gene calls are TRBV12-3 or TRBV12-4 and TRBJ2-7; no reliable D call. V lost 6 bases and J 4 bases, leaving 13 bases between the germline ends. This CDR3 spans 13 amino acids.